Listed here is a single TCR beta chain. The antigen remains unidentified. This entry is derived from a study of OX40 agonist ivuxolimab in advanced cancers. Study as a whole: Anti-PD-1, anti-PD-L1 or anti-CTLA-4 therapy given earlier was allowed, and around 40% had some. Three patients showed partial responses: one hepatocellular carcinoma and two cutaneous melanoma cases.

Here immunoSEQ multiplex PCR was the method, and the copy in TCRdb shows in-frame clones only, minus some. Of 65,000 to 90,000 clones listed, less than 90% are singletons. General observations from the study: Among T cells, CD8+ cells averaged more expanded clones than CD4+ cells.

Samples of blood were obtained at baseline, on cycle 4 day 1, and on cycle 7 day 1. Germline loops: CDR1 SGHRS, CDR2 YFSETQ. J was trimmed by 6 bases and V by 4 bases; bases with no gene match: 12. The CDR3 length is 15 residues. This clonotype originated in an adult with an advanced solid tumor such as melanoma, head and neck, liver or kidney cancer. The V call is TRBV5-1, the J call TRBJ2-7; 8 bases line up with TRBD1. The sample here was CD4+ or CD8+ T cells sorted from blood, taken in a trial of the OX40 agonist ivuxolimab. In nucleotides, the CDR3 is TGCGCCAGCAGCCCGGGGGACAGGTGGGACGGCGAGCAGTACTTC. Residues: CASSPGDRWDGEQYF.